A single sample is the source of the 14 T cell receptor beta chains below, sequenced in a study of regulatory T cells in long-lasting Graves disease. According to the study, TCR beta libraries were built with iRepertoire HTBI primers and CDR3-region Arm-PCR. Each CDR3 protein is one row after TCRdb ran MiXCR on the multiplex PCR reads. This table has about 530,000 distinct CDR3 sequences, 15% to 20% appearing once. Time point meaning: newly diagnosed GD, antithyroid drugs for less than 3 months. PBMC RNA served as the TCR library source. These sequences were also reported in another study, on T cells in Graves' hyperthyroidism and ophthalmopathy.

Specimen: peripheral blood mononuclear cells (PBMCs), collected at new diagnosis, from a patient treated with antithyroid drugs. These receptor sequences come from a woman aged 35-65 years with Graves disease.

This chain connects TRBV4-2 to TRBJ1-6, with D possibly being TRBD1 (5 bases). Germline lookup yields CDR1 LGHNA and CDR2 YNFKEQ. The CDR3 has 15 amino acids. V lost 3 bases, J lost 8 bases, and 14 bases lay in between. The CDR3 here is CASSQPEGLDSPLHF. The CDR3 nucleotides read TGTGCCAGCAGCCAGCCCGAGGGGCTAGATTCACCCCTCCACTTT.

The V gene is TRBV12-3 or TRBV12-4, the J gene TRBJ2-7; 8 bases fit TRBD2. The CDR3 consists of 15 residues. The V and J ends lost 7 bases and 1 base, in that order; junction bases with no gene match: 9. This chain's CDR3 is CASTSAGGVSYEQYF. The CDR3 nucleotides are TGTGCCAGCACTTCGGCGGGGGGTGTTTCCTACGAGCAGTACTTC.

At least ten counts were recorded for this clonotype. The chain couples TRBV12-3 or TRBV12-4 to TRBJ1-1, with D perhaps TRBD1 (5 bases). The CDR3 length is 14 residues. Trimming shortened V by 8 bases and J by 0 bases, and 13 bases separated the two germline ends. CDR3 DNA: TGTGCCAGCGGCCCTGGGGCGGTGAACACTGAAGCTTTCTTT. As protein: CASGPGAVNTEAFF.

The sample holds many counts of this clonotype. V and J are TRBV20-1 and TRBJ2-3; the match to TRBD1 covers 7 bases. The CDR3 has 10 amino acids. Per the germline V gene, CDR1 is DFQATT and CDR2 is SNEGSKA (reference sequence). J was trimmed by 13 bases and V by 5 bases; bases with no gene match: 6. CDR3 residues: CSAWDSLEYF. CDR3 nucleotides: TGCAGTGCTTGGGACAGCCTGGAGTATTTT.

A note on this clonotype: Here the CDR3 omits its conserved ending phenylalanine or tryptophan, so a read error is the likely source. This chain links TRBV10-3 with TRBJ2-7; D gene ambiguous. Per germline, CDR1 ENHRY and CDR2 SYGVKD. Trimming removed 4 bases at V and 0 bases at J, with 7 bases between. The CDR3 extends over 13 amino acids. The CDR3 DNA reads TGTGCCATCAGTGCTATAAGCTCCTACGAGCAGTACCTC. Translated: CAISAISSYEQYL.

This clonotype was seen repeatedly, ten times or more. This chain uses TRBV6-5 with TRBJ1-6; 7 bases are a match to TRBD1. This CDR3 has 15 amino acids. J gave up 7 bases and V 2 bases, and 5 bases lay outside the gene matches. The V gene's germline CDR1 is MNHEY and CDR2 SVGAGI. The CDR3 loop reads CASSYTGAGNSPLHF. In nucleotides, the CDR3 is TGTGCCAGCAGTTACACAGGGGCGGGAAATTCACCCCTCCACTTT.

This clonotype was seen ten or more times. The chain recombines TRBV18 with TRBJ1-3, with no clear D. Trimming cost V 1 base and J 0 bases, with 10 bases left between them. This CDR3 comprises 16 residues. Germline V gene lookup returns CDR1 KGHSH and CDR2 LQKENI. The CDR3 DNA reads TGTGCCAGCTCACCACAGGCACAAGCCTCTGGAAACACCATATATTTT. This gives the protein CASSPQAQASGNTIYF.

This clonotype was observed a few times. This chain joins TRBV28 and TRBJ1-5; D possibly corresponds to TRBD1 (6 bases). This CDR3 spans 15 amino acids. V lost 5 bases, J lost 3 bases, and 14 bases lay in between. Germline V gene lookup returns CDR1 MDHEN and CDR2 SYDVKM. The CDR3 loop reads CASSGPTGTNQPQHF. CDR3 bases: TGTGCCAGCAGTGGACCGACAGGTACCAATCAGCCCCAGCATTTT.

This clonotype occurred a few times. The chain joins TRBV5-1 to TRBJ2-7; 11 bases map to TRBD2. The CDR3 length is 15 residues. Germline V gene lookup returns CDR1 SGHRS and CDR2 YFSETQ. Unmatched junction bases numbered 4, after V lost 4 bases and J lost 1 base. The DNA of the CDR3 is TGCGCCAGCAGCCCATGGACTAGCGGGTCCTACGAGCAGTACTTC. Its translation: CASSPWTSGSYEQYF.

Only a few counts were recorded for this clonotype. The V call is TRBV19, the J call TRBJ1-2; D is unresolved. This CDR3 contains 16 residues. Germline V gives CDR1 LNHDA, CDR2 SQIVND (reference sequence). Trimming stripped 3 bases from V and 2 bases from J, with 16 bases between. CDR3 nucleotides: TGTGCCAGTAGTATGGGTCAGAGTCTACTAAACTATGGCTACACCTTC. It codes for CASSMGQSLLNYGYTF.

This clonotype was detected ten times or more. The CDR3 nucleotides read TGTGCCAGCAGCTTAACGCTCTATGGCTACACCTTC. Its protein is CASSLTLYGYTF. V is TRBV28 and J is TRBJ1-2; D is unresolved. Germline V gene data show CDR1 as MDHEN and CDR2 as SYDVKM. Between the trimmed V and J ends, which lost 6 bases and 4 bases, there was a span of 9 bases. The CDR3 loop spans 12 amino acids.

This clonotype occurred a few times. The V and J genes are TRBV27 and TRBJ1-5; D gene ambiguous. The germline CDR1 and CDR2 sequences are MNHEY and SMNVEV (reference sequence). The ends were cut back, 2 bases at V and 0 bases at J, with 8 bases in the middle. The CDR3 is made up of 15 amino acids. The CDR3 DNA follows: TGTGCCAGCAGTTTAGACATATATAGCAATCAGCCCCAGCATTTT. Protein sequence: CASSLDIYSNQPQHF.

Many counts were recorded for this clonotype. The rearrangement joins TRBV28 to TRBJ1-5; D uncertain. The V and J ends lost 2 bases and 2 bases respectively, with 16 bases between them. The CDR3 totals 17 residues. The germline V gene encodes CDR1 MDHEN and CDR2 SYDVKM. CDR3 in amino acids: CASSLRPRVERNQPQHF. CDR3 DNA: TGTGCCAGCAGTTTAAGGCCGCGGGTAGAACGCAATCAGCCCCAGCATTTT. The full variable domain, in which reference TRBV28 and TRBJ1-5 provide the parts outside the CDR3, is DVKVTQSSRYLVKRTGEKVFLECVQDMDHENMFWYRQDPGLGLRLIYFSYDVKMKEKGDIPEGYSVSREKKERFSLILESASTNQTSMYLCASSLRPRVERNQPQHFGDGTRLSIL.

A note on this clonotype: A read error may explain this, as a much larger clone is one base away. This sequence joins TRBV6-1 and TRBJ2-1, with 10 positions matching TRBD1. Germline values: CDR1 MNHNS, CDR2 SASEGT. There are 14 residues in the CDR3. The V gene end was trimmed by 8 bases and the J gene end by 10 bases; junction bases not matched to a gene: 11. The CDR3: CASSRTTGGYEQFF. The CDR3 nucleotides are TGTGCCAGCTCTCGAACGACAGGGGGCTACGAGCAGTTCTTC.